The following is a TCR beta chain sequence with its context. Its cognate antigen is unknown. A read error is possible here, since a much larger clone lies one base away. CDR3 size: 15 residues. V was cut by 7 bases and J by 0 bases, with 13 bases left in between. This sample is part of a study of prognosis after radiotherapy for stage I lung cancer. The study's findings and limits: Frequencies of TRBV and TRBJ gene use reportedly varied by whether patients had metastases.

By two-round multiplex PCR, the TCR beta CDR3 was amplified from genomic DNA. First-round PCR used primers specific to each TRBV and TRBJ gene. In TCRdb, the multiplex PCR reads were re-called with MiXCR into one record per CDR3 protein. The sample consists of under 35,000 distinct CDR3 sequences, around 43% of them appearing once. This chain connects TRBV12-3 or TRBV12-4 to TRBJ2-1; unclear D gene. This receptor was taken from a donor over 45 with non-small cell lung cancer. Material: PBMCs, obtained before or after stereotactic body radiation therapy (not recorded which). Written as DNA, the CDR3 is TGTGCCAGCATTAAGGAGTTCCGCTCCTACAATGAGCAGTTCTTC. It yields the protein CASIKEFRSYNEQFF.